This T cell receptor (beta chain) derives from a study of memory CD4+ T cells and cytomegalovirus serostatus. Study-wide context: Donors were healthy Belgian adults, under ten CMV seropositive and around 23 seronegative. Findings and caveats of the study: CMV serostatus prediction reached median AUC roughly 0.95, or 0.91 with US-trained model. Each of 65 to 70 CMV-associated TCRbeta sequences occurred in one to five individuals.

This CDR3 has 14 residues. Germline CDR1 SGHRS, CDR2 YFSETQ. V shed 4 bases, J shed 4 bases, and the junction held 5 bases outside the gene matches. Assay: immunoSEQ multiplex PCR; the TCRdb copy retains only in-frame clones and omits some. The sample yields roughly 50,000 clones, approximately 78% seen once. Concerning this clone itself: The antigen remains undetermined.

Single viable CD3+CD4+CD8-CD45RO+ cells were sorted as the memory CD4+ T cells. Positive selection with CD4 microbeads enriched total CD4+ T cells. J is TRBJ1-5 and V is TRBV5-1; 7 bases match TRBD1. The source is an adult in good health and CMV-seronegative. The material sequenced was memory CD4+ T cells from blood. The CDR3 DNA sequence: TGCGCCAGCAGCCCCGGGACAGCTAATCAGCCCCAGCATTTT. Its translation: CASSPGTANQPQHF.